The TCR beta chain under discussion was sequenced for a study of blood T cells in healthy people across ages. The CDR3 is 15 amino acids. The germline V gene has CDR1 DFQATT and CDR2 SNEGSKA (reference sequence). V was pared by 3 bases and J by 5 bases, with 18 bases between. In its sample, this clonotype was seen a few times. Total RNA was extracted at no less than 5.5 micrograms per sample. Using a J-beta primer mix together with a sample-barcoded 5' primer, a second PCR was run for roughly 7 to 12 cycles. All cDNA molecules were each tagged by a template-switch adaptor with 12 random nucleotides. The yield of each sample was at least 2.5 million CDR3-containing paired-end reads. TCRdb reprocessed the 5' RACE reads with MiXCR, giving one entry per CDR3 protein. The sample includes 550,000 to 750,000 distinct CDR3 sequences, roughly 21% of them seen just once.

The material sequenced was blood. This chain joins TRBV20-1 and TRBJ2-3; D assignment may be TRBD1 or TRBD2 (5 bases each). The TCR was taken from a man in his sixties or seventies in good health. The CDR3 region is CSASRGQGVGDTQYF. The CDR3 region has the DNA TGCAGTGCTAGTAGAGGCCAGGGAGTAGGAGATACGCAGTATTTT.